The source of this T cell receptor (beta chain) is a study of cytomegalovirus exposure and HLA in healthy donors. At the level of the study: A data release that came early held approximately 85 million unique TCRs from HLA-typed donors. Clustering assigned about 80% of the roughly 400 genotyped donors to the Caucasian-associated ancestry cluster.

The PCR employed 60 Vbeta primers together with 13 Jbeta primers. Measured with immunoSEQ multiplex PCR; TCRdb has only the in-frame clones, and not every one. This sample carries under 200,000 clones, roughly 83% of them seen once, and the ten largest clones take roughly 1%. About this clone itself: The antigen is unknown.

V was trimmed by 5 bases and J by 9 bases, leaving 20 bases between them. The germline V gene encodes CDR1 LGHNT and CDR2 FRNRAP. The CDR3 is made up of 15 amino acids. General study findings and limits: Later analysis placed DRB1 highest and HLA-C lowest in TCR association rates, which differed by HLA locus.

The chain uses TRBV12-5 and TRBJ2-1; the D gene is possibly TRBD2 (6 bases). Source material: PBMCs. The TCR sequence derives from a young man in good health and CMV-seronegative. CDR3 in amino acids: CASGSGGTLTIEQFF. The CDR3 DNA follows: TGTGCTAGTGGTAGTGGGGGGACCCTCACAATTGAGCAGTTCTTC.